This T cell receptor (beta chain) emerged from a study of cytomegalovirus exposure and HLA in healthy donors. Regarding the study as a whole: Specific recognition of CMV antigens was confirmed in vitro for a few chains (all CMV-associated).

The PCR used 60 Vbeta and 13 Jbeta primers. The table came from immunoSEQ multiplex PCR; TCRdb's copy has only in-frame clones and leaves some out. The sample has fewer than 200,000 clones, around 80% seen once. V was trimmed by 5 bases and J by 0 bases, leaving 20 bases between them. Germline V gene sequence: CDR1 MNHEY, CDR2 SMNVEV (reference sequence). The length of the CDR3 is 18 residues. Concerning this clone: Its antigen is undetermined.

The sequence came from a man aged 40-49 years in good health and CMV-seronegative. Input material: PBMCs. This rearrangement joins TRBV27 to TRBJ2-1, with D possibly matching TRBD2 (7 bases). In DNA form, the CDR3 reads TGTGCCAGCAGTATCACGACGGCGGGGGCCTTCTCCTACAATGAGCAGTTCTTC. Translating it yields CASSITTAGAFSYNEQFF.